This entry describes one T cell receptor beta chain. This clonotype has a count of ten or more. The antigen this receptor binds is unknown. Base qualities are not provided; no much larger clone lies one nucleotide away. TCR alpha and beta chain libraries were amplified separately from the second PCR step onward. To determine each donor's CMV status, fresh PBMCs were stimulated overnight with CMV viral lysate, and IFNgamma production from CD4+ T cells was then assessed. Using Miltenyi beads, CD4 T cells were first positively selected, and CD8 T cells were then positively selected from the CD4-negative fraction. Cells were stained for CD3, CD4, CD8, CD45RA, CD27 and a live/dead dye and were sorted on a BD Aria II into four subsets based on CD45RA and CD27. Blood was obtained from a few healthy volunteers, and the blood from each volunteer was fractionated into CD4 and CD8 T cells and subsequently into four differentiation subsets. Approximately 120 ml of peripheral blood was collected from each donor, and PBMC were isolated by Ficoll-Paque PLUS density-gradient centrifugation. After sorting, cells were lysed in RLT buffer, RNA was extracted using a Qiagen RNeasy kit, and the extracted RNA was stored at -80 degrees C.

The data stem from a study of naive and memory T cell subsets (dated by TCRdb to 2016 to 2017). Regarding the study in general: An open-source, UMI-based TCR alpha and beta sequencing pipeline was applied to sorted naive and memory peripheral blood T cell subsets. IgG serology results and the functional CMV T cell responses were in complete agreement. RNA was DNase-treated and reverse transcribed with TCR constant-region primers, mostly using SuperScript III.

Overall study results and their limits: A few larger clonotypes were present in naive repertoires, especially CD8 naive repertoires, and these clonotypes were possibly memory cells re-expressing CD45RA. A power law was followed by TCR abundance, with an exponent that differed between naive and memory subsets but was consistent across the three individuals. The repertoire findings for the naive and memory subsets could not be validated against a ground truth, as none was available. Clonotypes were defined as single alpha or beta chain sequences, not paired alpha/beta receptors. RNA-based TCR counts may be influenced by expression changes linked to T cell activation and differentiation. Once error correction was done, more than 85% of naive TCR sequences showed up just once, which made the naive abundance distributions much steeper than those of the memory subsets. Gini index rose and Shannon and inverse Simpson diversity fell from naive through CM, EM and EMRA in both CD4 and CD8 cells.

V lost 2 bases and J lost 13 bases; the stretch between them is 18 bases long. CDR1 and CDR2 were assigned from the germline V gene as MDHEN and SYDVKM. There are 14 amino acids in the CDR3, from cysteine to phenylalanine inclusive. This entry keeps only the CDR3 DNA: 42 bases, framed from base 1. The library was made by UMI-ligation and nested PCR. The beta constant-region primer was an equimolar mix of two oligonucleotides covering both TRBC1 and TRBC2. Four rounds of PCR were used to amplify ligated cDNA, with nested alpha and beta constant-region primers being used together with the SP2 primer. A single-stranded oligonucleotide carrying the SP2 primer and a 12-nucleotide UMI was ligated to the 3' end of the cDNA by T4 RNA ligase 1. Incubation of the ligation reaction lasted about 18-25 hours at 16 degrees C. To avoid over-amplification, PCR2 was usually performed as a SYBR Green qPCR and halted once a predetermined threshold was reached. Apart from the first purification, every purification step used Agencourt AMPure XP magnetic beads. Library quantification was done by Qubit, followed by a TapeStation check on which the main peak was expected at around 650 bp. The pooled libraries were sequenced on an Illumina MiSeq using v2 2x251 paired-end kits, which usually yielded roughly 0.9-2 million reads per sample. Each sample's library went into the pool at 4 nM, and roughly 5-7.5% PhiX was added to help with cluster recognition. Per the source publication's procedure: FASTQ reads processed by Demultiplexor were assigned V and J genes by Decombinator through tag matching that tolerated a single base-pair mismatch. By using UMIs, Collapsinator corrected both sequencing errors and the frequency errors caused by PCR heterogeneity. TCRs were translated and CDR3s were extracted from the conserved cysteine to the FGXG phenylalanine by CDR3Translator, with non-productive sequences being flagged. Gini, Shannon entropy and inverse Simpson indices were calculated on repertoires subsampled to equal numbers of UMI-defined TCRs. Power-law fits to clonotype abundance distributions were performed by maximum likelihood within the linear range. On one naive CD8 sample, the pipeline and MIGEC gave similar UMI counts, unique TCR numbers and clonal distributions. In one analysis, naive TCRs also found in any memory subset of the same donor were removed from the naive repertoire. Repertoires were searched for approximately 7,000 CMV-associated CDR3 sequences compiled from VDJdb and a published dataset. The public reads were reanalyzed by TCRdb: fastp trimming at Q25, MiXCR alignment, in-frame beta chains only. Each record represents a unique CDR3 protein, reported with the most common genes and DNA among its rows. The V and J calls were not made by the authors but by TCRdb's processing. The sample table lists 150,000 or so distinct CDR3 sequences, roughly 22% of them with a count of one. The ten largest clones capture roughly 0.1% of the sample.

The receptor was isolated from a human donor in good health. The sample comprised naive CD4+ T cells from blood. The cell subset or site label corresponds to: naive T cells, CD45RA high CD27+. The sequence is built from TRBV28 and TRBJ2-1, with an unclear D gene assignment. CDR3 protein: CASSLGSPTVLQFF. The DNA reads TGTGCCAGCAGTTTAGGTTCCCCAACCGTCCTCCAGTTCTTC.